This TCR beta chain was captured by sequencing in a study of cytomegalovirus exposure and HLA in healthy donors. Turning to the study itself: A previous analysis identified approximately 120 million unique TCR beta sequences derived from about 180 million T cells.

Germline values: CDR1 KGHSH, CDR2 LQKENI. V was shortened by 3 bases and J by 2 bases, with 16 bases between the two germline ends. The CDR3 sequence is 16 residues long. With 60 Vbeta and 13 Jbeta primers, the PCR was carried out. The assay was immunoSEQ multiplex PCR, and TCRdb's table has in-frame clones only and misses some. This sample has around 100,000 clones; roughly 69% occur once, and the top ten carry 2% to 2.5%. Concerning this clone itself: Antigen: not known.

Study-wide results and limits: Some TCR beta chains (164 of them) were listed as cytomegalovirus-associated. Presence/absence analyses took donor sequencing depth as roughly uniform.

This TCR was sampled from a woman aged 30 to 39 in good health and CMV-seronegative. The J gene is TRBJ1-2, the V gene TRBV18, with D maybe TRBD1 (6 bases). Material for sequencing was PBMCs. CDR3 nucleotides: TGTGCCAGCTCACCGCGAACCCCAGGGGCGAACTATGGCTACACCTTC. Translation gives CASSPRTPGANYGYTF. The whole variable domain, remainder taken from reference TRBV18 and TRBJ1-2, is NAGVMQNPRHLVRRRGQEARLRCSPMKGHSHVYWYRQLPEEGLKFMVYLQKENIIDESGMPKERFSAEFPKEGPSILRIQQVVRGDSAAYFCASSPRTPGANYGYTFGSGTRLTVV.